This T cell receptor beta chain was sequenced in a study of T cells after posttransplantation cyclophosphamide. Study outcomes and limitations: After PTCy, TRB diversity resembled that of CNI/methotrexate controls. Blood and skin or GI T cell repertoires showed limited TRB overlap. Donor-recipient repertoire similarity was low at 1-2 months, rising over year one.

CDR1 and CDR2 from the germline V gene are LNHDA and SQIVND (reference sequence). The ends were cut back, 7 bases at V and 0 bases at J, with 19 bases in the middle. The CDR3 covers 17 residues. Busulfan-fludarabine conditioning, marrow transplant, and cyclophosphamide on days +3 and +4 were administered. Assay used: immunoSEQ multiplex PCR; TCRdb lists only in-frame clones, some missing. The table records over 15,000 clones, over 70% of them present only once. This clone was observed a handful of times. Antigen: not known. The J gene is TRBJ1-5, the V gene TRBV19, with no clear D. The input for sequencing was PBMCs, taken after an allogeneic stem cell transplant with post-transplant cyclophosphamide. This receptor was taken from a young adult male patient who received an allogeneic stem cell transplant from a related donor, was CMV-positive, and had acute GVHD only. Some of these T cells may belong to the graft donor. CDR3 nucleotides: TGTGCCAGTACCGACTTCGGAGGCAGATATAGCAATCAGCCCCAGCATTTT. Translated: CASTDFGGRYSNQPQHF.